What follows is one T cell receptor beta chain and its context. Its specificity is unknown. This sample stems from a study of cytomegalovirus exposure and HLA in healthy donors. Findings and limits, study-wide: The classifier reportedly diagnosed cytomegalovirus status with high specificity and sensitivity. A list of approximately 160 TCR beta chains associated with cytomegalovirus was given. Despite most TCR sequences being rare, some public TCRs occurred in many donors.

Some clones are missing from TCRdb's copy, which holds only in-frame ones; the method was immunoSEQ multiplex PCR. The sample consists of fewer than 150,000 clones, roughly 83% of them appearing once. This CDR3 is 12 amino acids long. The germline V and J ends were trimmed by 7 bases and 7 bases, with 17 bases remaining between them. CDR1 and CDR2 from the germline V gene are SQVTM and ANQGSEA. The donors were members of the validation cohort, which comprised around 110 subjects and was separate from the first cohort of 666 subjects. The TCR comes from a man younger than 35 in good health and CMV-seronegative. The source material was PBMCs. The rearrangement joins TRBV29-1 to TRBJ2-7; perhaps TRBD1 as D (7 bases). The CDR3 DNA sequence: TGCAGCGCGGGGGACAGCGCGTGGGAGCAGTACTTC. Protein: CSAGDSAWEQYF.